This is a list of T cell receptor beta chains from one sample in a study of blood T cell repertoires in COVID-19. TCRdb's copy holds only in-frame clones and misses some; the assay was immunoSEQ multiplex PCR. Of some 150,000 clones listed, roughly 80% were seen once; the top ten hold over 2.5%. Sequenced material: peripheral blood. These receptors were collected from an elderly woman with acute or convalescent COVID-19. The conserved cysteine and the conserved F or W are not part of the CDR3 here. Each record gives: J gene, V gene, D gene, clone size, CDR3 protein. A D gene is named only where the DNA matches it firmly. Not every row has a clone size; where given, it reads once, few, many or a size class.

j_call: TRBJ1-2
v_call: TRBV18
d_call: TRBD1
clone_size: NA
cdr3_aa: ASSQGQGGRYGYT

j_call: TRBJ2-5
v_call: TRBV30
d_call: NA
clone_size: NA
cdr3_aa: AWTAGGGETQY

j_call: TRBJ1-2
v_call: TRBV5-1
d_call: NA
clone_size: NA
cdr3_aa: ASSLEGGAPYGYT

j_call: TRBJ2-3
v_call: TRBV4-3
d_call: TRBD1
clone_size: NA
cdr3_aa: ASSQGDRVSGDTQY

j_call: TRBJ1-2
v_call: TRBV30
d_call: NA
clone_size: NA
cdr3_aa: AWRGGREGYT

j_call: TRBJ2-7
v_call: TRBV7-2
d_call: TRBD1
clone_size: NA
cdr3_aa: ASSLSGTGNEQY

j_call: TRBJ1-2
v_call: TRBV5-1
d_call: NA
clone_size: NA
cdr3_aa: ASSSDSYGYT

j_call: TRBJ2-2
v_call: TRBV10-3
d_call: TRBD2
clone_size: NA
cdr3_aa: AISESGKAGKTGELF

j_call: TRBJ2-7
v_call: TRBV4-1
d_call: TRBD1
clone_size: NA
cdr3_aa: ASSPHRDRVYEQY

j_call: TRBJ2-7
v_call: TRBV7-2
d_call: TRBD1
clone_size: once
cdr3_aa: ASSFVGQGAIHYEQY

j_call: TRBJ2-3
v_call: TRBV18
d_call: TRBD2
clone_size: NA
cdr3_aa: ASSELAGGLTDTQY

j_call: TRBJ1-2
v_call: TRBV12-3/TRBV12-4
d_call: TRBD1
clone_size: NA
cdr3_aa: ASRGPGQYGYT

j_call: TRBJ2-7
v_call: TRBV13
d_call: NA
clone_size: NA
cdr3_aa: ASSLEVSGYEQY

j_call: TRBJ2-7
v_call: TRBV7-9
d_call: NA
clone_size: NA
cdr3_aa: ASSFAQGTGTPYEQY

j_call: TRBJ2-5
v_call: TRBV7-2
d_call: NA
clone_size: NA
cdr3_aa: ASGGQLQETQY

j_call: TRBJ1-1
v_call: TRBV11-2
d_call: NA
clone_size: NA
cdr3_aa: ASSYGGRRAF

j_call: TRBJ1-5
v_call: TRBV7-9
d_call: NA
clone_size: few
cdr3_aa: ASSLGDSYSNQPQH

j_call: TRBJ1-5
v_call: TRBV2
d_call: NA
clone_size: NA
cdr3_aa: ASSAYGGGNQPQH

j_call: TRBJ2-7
v_call: TRBV5-1
d_call: TRBD1
clone_size: once
cdr3_aa: ASSLNRGPHEQY

j_call: TRBJ2-7
v_call: TRBV10-2
d_call: TRBD1
clone_size: NA
cdr3_aa: ASSDPGQGSSYEQY

j_call: TRBJ1-2
v_call: TRBV12-3/TRBV12-4
d_call: TRBD1
clone_size: NA
cdr3_aa: ASSPTGDYGYT

j_call: TRBJ1-4
v_call: TRBV3-1/TRBV3-2
d_call: NA
clone_size: NA
cdr3_aa: ASSHGGEKLF

j_call: TRBJ1-3
v_call: TRBV6-5
d_call: NA
clone_size: NA
cdr3_aa: ASRDLRGAGNTIY

j_call: TRBJ2-1
v_call: TRBV11-3
d_call: NA
clone_size: NA
cdr3_aa: ASSLAVEGDNEQF

j_call: TRBJ1-1
v_call: TRBV4-2
d_call: NA
clone_size: NA
cdr3_aa: ASSQAQLRANTEAF

j_call: TRBJ1-1
v_call: TRBV7-2
d_call: NA
clone_size: NA
cdr3_aa: ASSLGASALNTEAF

j_call: TRBJ2-4
v_call: TRBV18
d_call: TRBD1
clone_size: NA
cdr3_aa: ASSPTGTVRNIQY

j_call: TRBJ2-2
v_call: TRBV7-9
d_call: NA
clone_size: NA
cdr3_aa: ASSLLDRGRELF

j_call: TRBJ2-1
v_call: TRBV3-1/TRBV3-2
d_call: NA
clone_size: NA
cdr3_aa: ASSQGFTLSSHNEQF

j_call: TRBJ1-2
v_call: TRBV3-1/TRBV3-2
d_call: TRBD1
clone_size: few
cdr3_aa: ASSQGGQGTYGYT

j_call: TRBJ1-2
v_call: TRBV11-2
d_call: TRBD1
clone_size: NA
cdr3_aa: ASSLDGTAYGYT

j_call: TRBJ1-4
v_call: TRBV2
d_call: NA
clone_size: NA
cdr3_aa: ASSEMGGTNEKLF

j_call: TRBJ1-4
v_call: TRBV4-1
d_call: TRBD1
clone_size: NA
cdr3_aa: ASSQEETGGGEKLF

j_call: TRBJ2-3
v_call: TRBV10-3
d_call: NA
clone_size: NA
cdr3_aa: AISEEEVASDLKDTQY

j_call: TRBJ1-6
v_call: TRBV18
d_call: NA
clone_size: NA
cdr3_aa: ASSPQGIENNSPLH

j_call: TRBJ2-1
v_call: TRBV3-1/TRBV3-2
d_call: TRBD2
clone_size: NA
cdr3_aa: ASSQDLAGGVNEQF

j_call: TRBJ1-2
v_call: TRBV10-2
d_call: NA
clone_size: once
cdr3_aa: ASGQGNYGYT

j_call: TRBJ1-5
v_call: TRBV9
d_call: NA
clone_size: NA
cdr3_aa: ASSPLGVGQPQH

j_call: TRBJ1-4
v_call: TRBV4-3
d_call: TRBD1
clone_size: NA
cdr3_aa: ASSQVDRGRNNEKLF

j_call: TRBJ1-1
v_call: TRBV12-5
d_call: NA
clone_size: once
cdr3_aa: ASGLVRDTEAF

j_call: TRBJ2-1
v_call: TRBV5-1
d_call: NA
clone_size: NA
cdr3_aa: ASRSAGNNHNEQF

j_call: TRBJ2-3
v_call: TRBV6-6
d_call: NA
clone_size: NA
cdr3_aa: ASSRGLDRLRDTQY

j_call: TRBJ1-1
v_call: TRBV5-1
d_call: NA
clone_size: few
cdr3_aa: ASSSTNEDTEAF

j_call: TRBJ2-7
v_call: TRBV4-3
d_call: TRBD1
clone_size: NA
cdr3_aa: ASSQGGRAHEQY

j_call: TRBJ1-5
v_call: TRBV19
d_call: NA
clone_size: NA
cdr3_aa: ASSIGRPGSNQPQH

j_call: TRBJ1-5
v_call: TRBV28
d_call: NA
clone_size: NA
cdr3_aa: ASSTPRGWDSNQPQH

j_call: TRBJ1-2
v_call: TRBV27
d_call: NA
clone_size: NA
cdr3_aa: ASRSDSHYGYT

j_call: TRBJ2-2
v_call: TRBV5-4
d_call: TRBD2
clone_size: NA
cdr3_aa: ASRNGLAGTTGELF